These 4 T cell receptor beta chains share one sample of origin, sequenced in a study of blood T cell repertoires in COVID-19. Only in-frame clones appear in the TCRdb table, and some are missing; sequencing was by immunoSEQ multiplex PCR. Of a few hundred thousand clones in the sample, over 80% were seen once. Sequences were obtained from PBMCs or T cells enriched from blood (not recorded which). Receptor source: a woman aged 45-59 years who had recovered from COVID-19.

In regard to this clone: The sample contains more than one DNA sequence encoding this CDR3. This chain uses TRBV7-2 with TRBJ1-2; D gene uncertain. This CDR3 spans 14 amino acids. Per germline, CDR1 SGHTA and CDR2 FQGNSA. The V and J ends lost 1 base and 2 bases respectively, with 8 bases between them. The CDR3 loop is CASSLGGGNYGYTF. In DNA form, the CDR3 reads TGTGCCAGCAGCTTAGGGGGAGGAAACTATGGCTACACCTTC.

This clone has just a few counts. The rearrangement links TRBV19 to TRBJ2-1; 12 bases match TRBD2. Germline V gene sequence: CDR1 LNHDA, CDR2 SQIVND (reference sequence). The V and J ends lost 3 bases and 6 bases, in that order; junction bases with no gene match: 6. CDR3 length: 16 amino acids. The CDR3, as DNA: TGTGCCAGTAGTATGACTAGCGGGAGAGGGGCCAATGAGCAGTTCTTC. Its protein product is CASSMTSGRGANEQFF.

J is TRBJ1-1 and V is TRBV11-1; possible D gene TRBD1, 6 bases. The V end was cut by 3 bases, the J end by 6 bases, with 11 bases between. CDR1 and CDR2 from the germline V gene are SGHAT and FQDESV (reference sequence). CDR3 length: 13 residues. The CDR3 DNA reads TGTGCCAGCAGCTTTGGGGGCAGCGCTGAAGCTTTCTTT. Translated, it gives CASSFGGSAEAFF.

With regard to this clone: Being one base from a much bigger clone, this may be a read error. The chain recombines TRBV5-5 with TRBJ2-7; no definite D call. Germline CDR1 SGHKS, CDR2 YYEKEE (reference sequence). Trimming removed 4 bases from V and 3 bases from J, with 5 bases in between. The CDR3 has 11 residues. As DNA, the CDR3 is TGTGCCAGCAGCCTTAACTACGAGCAGTACTTC. Protein product: CASSLNYEQYF. The full variable domain, in which reference TRBV5-5 and TRBJ2-7 provide the parts outside the CDR3, is DAGVTQSPTHLIKTRGQQVTLRCSPISGHKSVSWYQQVLGQGPQFIFQYYEKEERGRGNFPDRFSARQFPNYSSELNVNALLLGDSALYLCASSLNYEQYFGPGTRLTVT.